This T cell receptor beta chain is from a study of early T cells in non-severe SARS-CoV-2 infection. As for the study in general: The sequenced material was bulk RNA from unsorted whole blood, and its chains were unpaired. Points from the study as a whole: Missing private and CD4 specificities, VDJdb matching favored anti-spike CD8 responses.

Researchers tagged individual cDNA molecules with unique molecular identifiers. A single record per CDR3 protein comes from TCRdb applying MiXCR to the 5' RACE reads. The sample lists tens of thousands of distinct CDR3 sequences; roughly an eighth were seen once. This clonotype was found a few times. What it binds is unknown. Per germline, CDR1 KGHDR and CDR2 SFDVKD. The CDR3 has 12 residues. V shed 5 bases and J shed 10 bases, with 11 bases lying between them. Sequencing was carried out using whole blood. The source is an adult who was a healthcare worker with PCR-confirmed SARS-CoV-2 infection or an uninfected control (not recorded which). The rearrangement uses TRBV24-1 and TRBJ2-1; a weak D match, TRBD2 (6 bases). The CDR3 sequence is CATSAGGAEQFF. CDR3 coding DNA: TGTGCCACCAGTGCCGGGGGAGCAGAGCAGTTCTTC.